The 20 T cell receptor beta chains in this list originate from one sample, sequenced in a study of blood T cell repertoires in COVID-19. TCRdb keeps only in-frame clones here, not all; method: immunoSEQ multiplex PCR. The sample shows about 160,000 clones, about 87% of them seen only once. Input material: peripheral blood. All receptors derive from a woman aged 55-69 years who had recovered from COVID-19.

This sequence joins TRBV6-2 or TRBV6-3 and TRBJ1-1; D is ambiguous. V dropped 6 bases and J dropped 4 bases, with 6 bases sitting between them. Per the germline V gene, CDR1 is MNHEY and CDR2 is SVGEGT. The CDR3 consists of 11 residues. DNA for the CDR3: TGTGCCAGCAGCCTCGGCACTGAAGCTTTCTTT. It encodes CASSLGTEAFF.

The chain has TRBV11-2 and TRBJ2-3; 11 nucleotides align to TRBD2. The V gene's germline CDR1 is SGHAT and CDR2 FQNNGV. The V segment lost 5 bases and the J segment 3 bases; nucleotides outside the gene matches: 10. The CDR3 runs to 17 residues. The CDR3 protein is CASSHSGGAGRTDTQYF. The CDR3 DNA reads TGTGCCAGCAGCCATAGCGGGGGGGCCGGGAGGACAGATACGCAGTATTTT. Combining the CDR3 with reference TRBV11-2 and TRBJ2-3 gives the whole variable domain EAGVAQSPRYKIIEKRQSVAFWCNPISGHATLYWYQQILGQGPKLLIQFQNNGVVDDSQLPKDRFSAERLKGVDSTLKIQPAKLEDSAVYLCASSHSGGAGRTDTQYFGPGTRLTVL.

The count of this clone is one. This chain uses TRBV5-1 with TRBJ1-1, with D perhaps TRBD1 (6 bases). Per the germline V gene, CDR1 is SGHRS and CDR2 is YFSETQ. V was trimmed by 5 bases and J by 4 bases, leaving 18 bases between them. This CDR3 region has 15 residues. CDR3 loop: CASREAQGTGTEAFF. The CDR3 DNA reads as TGCGCCAGCAGAGAAGCACAGGGTACCGGCACTGAAGCTTTCTTT.

The chain has TRBV19 and TRBJ2-7, with 9 positions matching TRBD1. The CDR3 consists of 13 residues. Unmatched junction bases numbered 3, after V lost 6 bases and J lost 3 bases. Germline V gene sequence: CDR1 LNHDA, CDR2 SQIVND (reference sequence). The CDR3 reads CASRPTGGYEQYF. CDR3 DNA sequence: TGTGCCAGTAGACCGACAGGGGGCTACGAGCAGTACTTC.

The J gene is TRBJ2-1, the V gene TRBV10-3; D may be TRBD2 (6 bases). Germline V lookup: CDR1 ENHRY, CDR2 SYGVKD. The CDR3 runs to 14 residues. The V gene lost 0 bases and the J gene lost 5 bases, with 8 bases spanning the gap. The CDR3 DNA reads as TGTGCCATCAGTGAGTCGGGAGGTAACAATGAGCAGTTCTTC. Protein: CAISESGGNNEQFF.

The chain recombines TRBV11-2 with TRBJ2-1, with TRBD2 matching over 8 bases. Germline V gene lookup returns CDR1 SGHAT and CDR2 FQNNGV. CDR3 length: 18 residues. J gave up 2 bases and V 4 bases, and 13 bases lay outside the gene matches. The CDR3 sequence: CASSSDFRGGHTYNEQFF. The CDR3 bases are TGTGCCAGCAGCTCTGATTTCCGGGGGGGTCACACCTACAATGAGCAGTTCTTC. Filled out from reference TRBV11-2 and TRBJ2-1, the complete variable domain reads EAGVAQSPRYKIIEKRQSVAFWCNPISGHATLYWYQQILGQGPKLLIQFQNNGVVDDSQLPKDRFSAERLKGVDSTLKIQPAKLEDSAVYLCASSSDFRGGHTYNEQFFGPGTRLTVL.

The chain recombines TRBV27 with TRBJ1-2, with no clear D. Trimming took off 3 bases at V and 2 bases at J, with 7 bases between the two ends. The germline V gene encodes CDR1 MNHEY and CDR2 SMNVEV (reference sequence). There are 13 residues in the CDR3. The CDR3 here is CASSLAGNYGYTF. The CDR3 nucleotides are TGTGCCAGCAGTTTGGCAGGCAACTATGGCTACACCTTC.

This clone was seen more than once but under ten times. CDR3 sequence reads: CASSPRGEGGSGYTF. The CDR3 coding sequence is TGCGCCAGCAGCCCCCGAGGGGAGGGCGGGAGTGGCTACACCTTC. This rearrangement joins TRBV4-1 to TRBJ1-2; maybe TRBD1 (5 bases). CDR1 MGHRA and CDR2 YSYEKL come from the germline V gene. The CDR3 loop spans 15 amino acids. V lost 4 bases and J 7 bases, leaving 19 bases between the germline ends.

A few counts support this clone. The chain carries TRBV28 and TRBJ2-7, with 10 bases lining up with TRBD1. V shed 7 bases, J shed 2 bases, and the junction held 8 bases outside the gene matches. The CDR3 has 15 amino acids. The germline CDR1 and CDR2 sequences are MDHEN and SYDVKM. The CDR3 sequence: CASITKGTGAYEQYF. The CDR3 coding sequence is TGTGCCAGCATTACCAAGGGGACAGGGGCCTACGAGCAGTACTTC.

This sequence joins TRBV6-2 or TRBV6-3 and TRBJ1-1; D may be TRBD1 (6 bases). Germline V lookup: CDR1 MNHEY, CDR2 SVGEGT. The V gene lost 4 bases and the J gene lost 4 bases, with 13 bases spanning the gap. The CDR3 is made up of 14 amino acids. The CDR3 loop is CASSSYQGSTEAFF. Written as DNA, the CDR3 is TGTGCCAGCAGTTCCTATCAGGGGTCCACTGAAGCTTTCTTT.

This clone was counted a single time. This chain joins TRBV24-1 and TRBJ2-5; 9 bases map to TRBD1. J was trimmed by 2 bases and V by 3 bases; bases with no gene match: 6. This CDR3 has 16 residues. The germline CDR1 and CDR2 sequences are KGHDR and SFDVKD. Here the CDR3 reads CATSDAGQGLQETQYF. In nucleotides, the CDR3 is TGTGCCACCAGTGATGCGGGACAGGGACTTCAAGAGACCCAGTACTTC.

The gene calls are TRBV28 and TRBJ1-2; a possible D gene is TRBD1 (5 bases). Looked up from germline, CDR1 is MDHEN and CDR2 is SYDVKM. The CDR3 spans 12 residues. V lost 5 bases and J 8 bases, leaving 12 bases between the germline ends. CDR3 residues: CASSLWPGGYTF. CDR3 DNA: TGTGCCAGCAGTCTTTGGCCAGGGGGCTACACCTTC.

The V and J genes are TRBV7-3 and TRBJ2-1; a possible D gene is TRBD2 (7 bases). This CDR3 has 13 amino acids. V was clipped by 8 bases and J by 9 bases, with 17 bases between them. Per the germline V gene, CDR1 is SGHTA and CDR2 is FQGTGA. The CDR3 nucleotides read TGTGCCAGCGGGAGGGGGGATTTGGGTGAGCAGTTCTTC. It is translated as CASGRGDLGEQFF.

V usage is TRBV11-2 and J usage is TRBJ2-7; a weak D match, TRBD2 (6 bases). This CDR3 spans 13 amino acids. Deletions cut 1 base from V and 4 bases from J, with 8 bases between. Germline V CDR1 and CDR2: SGHAT, FQNNGV. The CDR3: CASSLAGVYEQYF. CDR3 coding DNA: TGTGCCAGCAGCTTAGCGGGGGTGTACGAGCAGTACTTC.

This sequence joins TRBV10-3 and TRBJ1-2; 7 bases map to TRBD1. Trimming took 5 bases from V and 6 from J; bases not matched to a gene: 6. The CDR3 loop spans 13 amino acids. Germline V gene lookup returns CDR1 ENHRY and CDR2 SYGVKD. CDR3 sequence reads: CAISWDSPDGYTF. CDR3 DNA: TGTGCCATCAGTTGGGACAGCCCAGATGGCTACACCTTC.

This clone was detected only a few times. The chain is built from TRBV9 and TRBJ1-1; the match to TRBD1 covers 8 bases. Germline V CDR1 and CDR2: SGDLS, YYNGEE. This CDR3 region has 14 residues. Trimming at V came to 2 bases and at J to 1 base, leaving 1 base not matched to a gene. CDR3 amino acids: CASSVQGANTEAFF. The CDR3 DNA sequence: TGTGCCAGCAGCGTGCAGGGGGCGAACACTGAAGCTTTCTTT.

This chain connects TRBV29-1 to TRBJ2-7; TRBD1 agrees at 9 bases. The CDR3 runs 15 residues. CDR1 and CDR2 (germline): SQVTM, ANQGSEA. V gave up 1 base and J gave up 3 bases; unmatched junction bases: 7. The DNA for the CDR3 is TGCAGCGTTGAAGCGGGACAGGGAGGGGGCTACGAGCAGTACTTC. This gives the protein CSVEAGQGGGYEQYF.

This chain joins TRBV19 and TRBJ1-2; D is unclear. Per germline, CDR1 LNHDA and CDR2 SQIVND (reference sequence). V shed 5 bases and J shed 0 bases, with 10 bases lying between them. The CDR3 is 14 amino acids. CDR3 nucleotide sequence: TGTGCCAGTAGTGTAACGGGAGCTAACTATGGCTACACCTTC. This translates into CASSVTGANYGYTF.

The chain is built from TRBV28 and TRBJ2-5; D might be TRBD2 (6 bases). In germline, CDR1 is MDHEN, CDR2 SYDVKM. The V gene lost 3 bases and the J gene lost 5 bases, with 19 bases spanning the gap. The CDR3 consists of 16 residues. The CDR3 loop is CASSFHPTSLRETQYF. In DNA, the CDR3 is TGTGCCAGCAGTTTCCATCCTACTAGCTTACGGGAGACCCAGTACTTC.

This chain connects TRBV9 to TRBJ2-5; TRBD2 agrees at 12 bases. The CDR3 runs to 18 residues. V was clipped by 0 bases and J by 3 bases; unmatched bases: 9. Germline V gene sequence: CDR1 SGDLS, CDR2 YYNGEE. CDR3 region: CASSVALAGGSYEETQYF. In DNA form, the CDR3 reads TGTGCCAGCAGCGTAGCTCTAGCGGGGGGGTCGTACGAAGAGACCCAGTACTTC. Variable domain in full (rest from reference TRBV9 and TRBJ2-5): DSGVTQTPKHLITATGQRVTLRCSPRSGDLSVYWYQQSLDQGLQFLIQYYNGEERAKGNILERFSAQQFPDLHSELNLSSLELGDSALYFCASSVALAGGSYEETQYFGPGTRLLVL.